Listed below are T cell receptor beta chains from one sample, sequenced in a study of glioma-infiltrating T cells. TCRdb re-derived calls from the multiplex PCR reads in MiXCR, one entry per CDR3 protein. The sample includes 300,000 to 450,000 distinct CDR3 sequences, roughly two fifths of them seen just once. What was sequenced was glioma tissue, nonneoplastic brain tissue, or PBMCs (not recorded which). The receptors shown here come from a human donor with low-grade glioma or glioblastoma, undergoing nonglioma brain surgery, or in good health (not recorded which). Both conserved end residues are part of each CDR3. Fields, in order: V gene, J gene, clone size, D gene, CDR3 protein, CDR3 DNA. D genes are given only for firm matches. A clone size is listed for some rows: how often the clone was seen (once, few, many), or a class if it is expanded.

v_call: TRBV20-1; j_call: TRBJ1-2; clone_size: many; d_call: NA; cdr3_aa: CSLQGGYGYTF; cdr3_nt: TGCAGTTTACAGGGAGGATATGGCTACACCTTC
v_call: TRBV7-9; j_call: TRBJ1-5; clone_size: NA; d_call: NA; cdr3_aa: CAGSSSTSHSNQPQHF; cdr3_nt: TGTGCCGGCAGTTCATCGACAAGTCATAGCAATCAGCCCCAGCATTTT
v_call: TRBV7-6; j_call: TRBJ2-1; clone_size: NA; d_call: NA; cdr3_aa: CASSLAQGADYNHPYNEQFF; cdr3_nt: TGTGCCAGCAGCTTAGCGCAAGGGGCGGACTACAACCATCCCTACAATGAGCAGTTCTTC
v_call: TRBV5-4; j_call: TRBJ1-1; clone_size: few; d_call: NA; cdr3_aa: CASSLEGGRTNTEAFF; cdr3_nt: TGTGCCAGCAGCTTGGAGGGAGGCAGAACGAACACTGAAGCTTTCTTT
v_call: TRBV3-1; j_call: TRBJ2-5; clone_size: NA; d_call: NA; cdr3_aa: CASSQEGGTFIAETQYF; cdr3_nt: TGTGCCAGCAGCCAAGAGGGAGGAACCTTCATCGCGGAGACCCAGTACTTC
v_call: TRBV2; j_call: TRBJ1-5; clone_size: NA; d_call: NA; cdr3_aa: CASSEGESSQPQHF; cdr3_nt: TGTGCCAGCAGTGAGGGGGAATCGAGTCAGCCCCAGCATTTT
v_call: TRBV28; j_call: TRBJ2-7; clone_size: many; d_call: NA; cdr3_aa: CASSLVGAYEQYF; cdr3_nt: TGTGCCAGCAGCCTCGTGGGGGCCTACGAGCAGTACTTC
v_call: TRBV5-1; j_call: TRBJ2-7; clone_size: NA; d_call: TRBD1; cdr3_aa: CASSPSGTAPYEQYF; cdr3_nt: TGCGCCAGCAGCCCCTCCGGGACAGCCCCATACGAGCAGTACTTC
v_call: TRBV20-1; j_call: TRBJ2-1; clone_size: NA; d_call: TRBD2; cdr3_aa: CSALAGGSYNEQFF; cdr3_nt: TGCAGTGCGTTAGCGGGAGGGTCCTACAATGAGCAGTTCTTC
v_call: TRBV20-1; j_call: TRBJ2-3; clone_size: NA; d_call: NA; cdr3_aa: CIARDVRFTDTQYF; cdr3_nt: TGCATTGCTAGAGATGTGCGGTTCACAGATACGCAGTATTTT
v_call: TRBV3-1; j_call: TRBJ2-1; clone_size: NA; d_call: NA; cdr3_aa: CASRRGGSSYNEQFF; cdr3_nt: TGTGCCAGCAGACGTGGGGGGAGCTCCTACAATGAGCAGTTCTTC
v_call: TRBV10-3; j_call: TRBJ2-3; clone_size: NA; d_call: NA; cdr3_aa: CAISDPPTGGALDTQYF; cdr3_nt: TGTGCCATCAGTGATCCCCCAACCGGGGGCGCATTAGATACGCAGTATTTT
v_call: TRBV6-1; j_call: TRBJ2-7; clone_size: few; d_call: NA; cdr3_aa: CASSGGGNEQYF; cdr3_nt: TGTGCCAGCAGTGGAGGGGGGAACGAGCAGTACTTC
v_call: TRBV29-1; j_call: TRBJ1-1; clone_size: NA; d_call: NA; cdr3_aa: CSVADTEAFF; cdr3_nt: TGCAGCGTTGCAGATACTGAAGCTTTCTTT
v_call: TRBV28; j_call: TRBJ2-7; clone_size: few; d_call: TRBD2; cdr3_aa: CASSTGLVYEQYF; cdr3_nt: TGTGCCAGCAGTACGGGACTAGTTTACGAGCAGTACTTC
v_call: TRBV28; j_call: TRBJ1-2; clone_size: few; d_call: NA; cdr3_aa: CASHGAVSYGYTF; cdr3_nt: TGTGCCAGCCACGGGGCGGTTAGCTATGGCTACACCTTC
v_call: TRBV29-1; j_call: TRBJ1-2; clone_size: NA; d_call: NA; cdr3_aa: CIVEGQLYGYTF; cdr3_nt: TGCATCGTTGAAGGGCAGCTCTATGGCTACACCTTC
v_call: TRBV7-2; j_call: TRBJ2-7; clone_size: few; d_call: NA; cdr3_aa: CASSLVRAYEQYF; cdr3_nt: TGTGCCAGCAGCTTAGTGAGGGCCTACGAGCAGTACTTC
v_call: TRBV10-3; j_call: TRBJ1-2; clone_size: few; d_call: TRBD1; cdr3_aa: CAISERTGADGYTF; cdr3_nt: TGTGCCATCAGTGAGCGGACAGGGGCTGACGGCTACACCTTC
v_call: TRBV7-8; j_call: TRBJ2-1; clone_size: few; d_call: NA; cdr3_aa: CASRSRGVGEQFF; cdr3_nt: TGTGCCAGCAGGTCTCGCGGGGTCGGCGAGCAGTTCTTC
v_call: TRBV28; j_call: TRBJ2-3; clone_size: many; d_call: TRBD2; cdr3_aa: CASSLRASGKDTDTQYF; cdr3_nt: TGTGCCAGCAGTCTTCGGGCTAGCGGTAAAGACACAGATACGCAGTATTTT
v_call: TRBV25-1; j_call: TRBJ2-5; clone_size: NA; d_call: NA; cdr3_aa: CASSEKAQWGKAQYF; cdr3_nt: TGTGCCAGCAGTGAAAAGGCTCAGTGGGGGAAGGCCCAGTACTTC
v_call: TRBV7-9; j_call: TRBJ2-3; clone_size: NA; d_call: NA; cdr3_aa: CATSLARTSDTQYF; cdr3_nt: TGTGCCACCAGCTTAGCACGGACGAGTGATACGCAGTATTTT
v_call: TRBV27; j_call: TRBJ2-6; clone_size: NA; d_call: TRBD2; cdr3_aa: CASSYLAGGPTGANVLTF; cdr3_nt: TGTGCCAGCAGTTATCTAGCGGGAGGGCCAACTGGGGCCAACGTCCTGACTTTC
v_call: TRBV2; j_call: TRBJ1-6; clone_size: NA; d_call: NA; cdr3_aa: CASRTGLSPSPLHF; cdr3_nt: TGTGCCAGCCGGACGGGCCTCTCGCCCTCACCCCTCCACTTT
v_call: TRBV7-9; j_call: TRBJ2-4; clone_size: NA; d_call: TRBD1; cdr3_aa: CASSGSGGAAKNIQYF; cdr3_nt: TGTGCCAGCAGCGGATCAGGGGGCGCAGCCAAAAACATTCAGTACTTC
v_call: TRBV27; j_call: TRBJ2-5; clone_size: many; d_call: TRBD2; cdr3_aa: CASWGGETQYF; cdr3_nt: TGTGCCAGCTGGGGGGGAGAGACCCAGTACTTC
v_call: TRBV7-2; j_call: TRBJ2-7; clone_size: NA; d_call: NA; cdr3_aa: CASSLGSISYEQYF; cdr3_nt: TGTGCCAGCAGCTTAGGATCTATCTCCTACGAGCAGTACTTC
v_call: TRBV4-3; j_call: TRBJ1-1; clone_size: many; d_call: TRBD1; cdr3_aa: CASSQVGTGRGGTFF; cdr3_nt: TGCGCCAGCAGCCAGGTCGGGACAGGGAGAGGGGGGACTTTCTTT
v_call: TRBV12-3/TRBV12-4; j_call: TRBJ2-1; clone_size: few; d_call: NA; cdr3_aa: CASTGDRAYNEQFF; cdr3_nt: TGTGCCAGCACCGGGGACCGAGCCTACAATGAGCAGTTCTTC
v_call: TRBV25-1; j_call: TRBJ2-7; clone_size: NA; d_call: NA; cdr3_aa: CASSEDFTSKGRVTEQYF; cdr3_nt: TGTGCCAGCAGTGAGGACTTCACTAGTAAGGGTAGGGTAACCGAGCAGTACTTC
v_call: TRBV20-1; j_call: TRBJ2-4; clone_size: many; d_call: NA; cdr3_aa: CSAREGIVKNIQYF; cdr3_nt: TGCAGTGCTAGAGAAGGGATTGTCAAAAACATTCAGTACTTC
v_call: TRBV27; j_call: TRBJ2-4; clone_size: many; d_call: TRBD2; cdr3_aa: CASSPGGVGNIQYF; cdr3_nt: TGTGCCAGCAGTCCGGGAGGGGTTGGAAACATTCAGTACTTC
v_call: TRBV27; j_call: TRBJ2-7; clone_size: NA; d_call: NA; cdr3_aa: CASSWGSGAKSSYGQYF; cdr3_nt: TGTGCCAGCAGTTGGGGGTCGGGAGCGAAAAGCTCCTACGGGCAGTACTTC
v_call: TRBV12-3/TRBV12-4; j_call: TRBJ1-2; clone_size: few; d_call: NA; cdr3_aa: CASGWMGGYTF; cdr3_nt: TGTGCCAGCGGTTGGATGGGCGGCTACACCTTC
v_call: TRBV4-3; j_call: TRBJ1-2; clone_size: NA; d_call: NA; cdr3_aa: CTSSSGHGYGYTF; cdr3_nt: TGCACCAGCAGCTCGGGACACGGCTATGGCTACACCTTC
v_call: TRBV4-1; j_call: TRBJ2-7; clone_size: few; d_call: TRBD1; cdr3_aa: CASSQKTGAWEQYF; cdr3_nt: TGCGCCAGCAGCCAAAAGACAGGGGCGTGGGAGCAGTACTTC
v_call: TRBV18; j_call: TRBJ2-7; clone_size: NA; d_call: TRBD1; cdr3_aa: CASSPGQGAVGYEQYF; cdr3_nt: TGTGCCAGCTCACCGGGCCAGGGGGCAGTTGGCTACGAGCAGTACTTC
v_call: TRBV20-1; j_call: TRBJ2-5; clone_size: few; d_call: TRBD1; cdr3_aa: CSARTPGRGLGTQYF; cdr3_nt: TGCAGTGCTAGGACCCCCGGCAGGGGGTTAGGGACCCAGTACTTC
v_call: TRBV27; j_call: TRBJ2-1; clone_size: many; d_call: TRBD2; cdr3_aa: CASSVIAGADEQFF; cdr3_nt: TGTGCCAGCAGTGTGATAGCGGGAGCTGATGAGCAGTTCTTC
v_call: TRBV19; j_call: TRBJ2-3; clone_size: once; d_call: TRBD2; cdr3_aa: CASSISSGYTDTQYF; cdr3_nt: TGTGCCAGTAGTATTTCTAGCGGCTACACAGATACGCAGTATTTT
v_call: TRBV2; j_call: TRBJ1-2; clone_size: few; d_call: NA; cdr3_aa: CASGHPYPLYGYTF; cdr3_nt: TGTGCCAGCGGACACCCCTACCCCCTCTATGGCTACACCTTC
v_call: TRBV28; j_call: TRBJ2-3; clone_size: many; d_call: TRBD2; cdr3_aa: CASSGSGTPHTDTQYF; cdr3_nt: TGTGCCAGCAGCGGAAGCGGGACCCCACACACAGATACGCAGTATTTT
v_call: TRBV20-1; j_call: TRBJ2-1; clone_size: NA; d_call: NA; cdr3_aa: CSAYAPSSYNEQFF; cdr3_nt: TGCAGTGCTTACGCGCCGAGCTCCTACAATGAGCAGTTCTTC
v_call: TRBV27; j_call: TRBJ1-2; clone_size: many; d_call: NA; cdr3_aa: CASSLVAGAGYTF; cdr3_nt: TGTGCCAGCAGTTTGGTAGCAGGGGCCGGCTACACCTTC
v_call: TRBV4-1; j_call: TRBJ2-7; clone_size: NA; d_call: NA; cdr3_aa: CASSPHRDYEQYF; cdr3_nt: TGCGCCAGCAGCCCCCACCGGGACTACGAGCAGTACTTC
v_call: TRBV7-2; j_call: TRBJ1-6; clone_size: few; d_call: NA; cdr3_aa: CASSLDYSPLHF; cdr3_nt: TGTGCCAGCAGTCTCGACTATTCACCCCTCCACTTT
v_call: TRBV7-2; j_call: TRBJ2-7; clone_size: many; d_call: TRBD1; cdr3_aa: CASSSPGGFYEQYF; cdr3_nt: TGTGCCAGCAGCTCTCCAGGGGGATTCTACGAGCAGTACTTC
v_call: TRBV15; j_call: TRBJ2-7; clone_size: few; d_call: NA; cdr3_aa: CATSRDLAVEQYF; cdr3_nt: TGTGCCACCAGCAGAGATTTAGCGGTCGAGCAGTACTTC
v_call: TRBV28; j_call: TRBJ2-5; clone_size: NA; d_call: NA; cdr3_aa: CASNPGGTLRETQYF; cdr3_nt: TGTGCCAGCAACCCAGGCGGGACGCTAAGAGAGACCCAGTACTTC